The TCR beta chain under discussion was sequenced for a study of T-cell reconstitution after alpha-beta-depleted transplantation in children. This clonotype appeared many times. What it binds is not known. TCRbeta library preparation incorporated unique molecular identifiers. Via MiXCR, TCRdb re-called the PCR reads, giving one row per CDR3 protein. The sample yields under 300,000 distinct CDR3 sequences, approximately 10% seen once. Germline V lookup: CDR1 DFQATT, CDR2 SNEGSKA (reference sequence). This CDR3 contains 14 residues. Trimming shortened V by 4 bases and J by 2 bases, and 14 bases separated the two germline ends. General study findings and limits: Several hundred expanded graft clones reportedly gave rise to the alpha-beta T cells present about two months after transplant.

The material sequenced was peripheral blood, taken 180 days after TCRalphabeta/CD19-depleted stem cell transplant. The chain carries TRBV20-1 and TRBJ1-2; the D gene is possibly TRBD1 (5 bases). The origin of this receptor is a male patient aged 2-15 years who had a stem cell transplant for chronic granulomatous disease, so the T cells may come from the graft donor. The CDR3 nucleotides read TGCAGTGCTACGAAGCAGGGTCTCAACTATGGCTACACCTTC. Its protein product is CSATKQGLNYGYTF.